The present T cell receptor beta chain was sequenced within a study of blood T cell repertoires in COVID-19. Trimming cost V 7 bases and J 7 bases; bases outside gene matches: 11. The CDR3 consists of 14 residues. In germline, CDR1 is SGHDT, CDR2 YYEEEE. In the original analysis: Amplification with reference gene primers provided the estimates of nucleated cell counts. Measured with immunoSEQ multiplex PCR; TCRdb has only the in-frame clones, and not every one. That table supplies the V and J calls and clone size; D and trimming were determined from the DNA. The top ten hold 0.85% to 1.2% of the sample, which has under 450,000 clones, roughly 86% seen once.

The chain is built from TRBV5-6 and TRBJ1-5; 7 bases are shared with TRBD1. The sequencing input was peripheral blood. The TCR originated in a human donor with acute or convalescent COVID-19. The donor label of this sample is uncertain. CDR3 nucleotide sequence: TGTGCCAGCCACCCTAAGGGGGCCCGGCAGCCCCAGCATTTT. Protein product: CASHPKGARQPQHF.